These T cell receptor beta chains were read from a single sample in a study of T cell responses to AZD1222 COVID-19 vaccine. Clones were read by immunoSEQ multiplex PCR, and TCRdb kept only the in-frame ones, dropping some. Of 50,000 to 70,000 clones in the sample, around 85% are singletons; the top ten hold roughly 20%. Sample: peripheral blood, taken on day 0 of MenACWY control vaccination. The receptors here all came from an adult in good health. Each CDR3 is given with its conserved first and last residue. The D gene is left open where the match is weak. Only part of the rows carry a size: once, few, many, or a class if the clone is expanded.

CDR3: CASSQRLGGTATTDTQYF
DNA: TGTGCCAGCAGCCAACGATTAGGGGGGACAGCTACCACAGATACGCAGTATTTT
V: TRBV4-2
J: TRBJ2-3
size: NA
D: NA

CDR3: CASSYSIYQPQHF
DNA: TGTGCCAGCAGTTACTCGATCTATCAGCCCCAGCATTTT
V: TRBV6-2/TRBV6-3
J: TRBJ1-5
size: NA
D: NA

CDR3: CASSLRGQASYEQYF
DNA: TGTGCCAGCAGCCTAAGGGGACAGGCATCCTACGAGCAGTACTTC
V: TRBV6-2/TRBV6-3
J: TRBJ2-7
size: once
D: TRBD1

CDR3: CASRENYSGNTIYF
DNA: TGTGCCAGCAGGGAAAACTACTCTGGAAACACCATATATTTT
V: TRBV28
J: TRBJ1-3
size: once
D: NA

CDR3: CASSSGQGSLYF
DNA: TGTGCCAGCAGTTCAGGACAGGGCTCTCTGTACTTC
V: TRBV6-5
J: TRBJ2-7
size: NA
D: TRBD1

CDR3: CASSLYGLAGNTIYF
DNA: TGTGCCAGCAGCCTATATGGGTTAGCTGGAAACACCATATATTTT
V: TRBV7-8
J: TRBJ1-3
size: NA
D: NA

CDR3: CASSLGGSDYEQYF
DNA: TGTGCCAGCAGCTTAGGCGGGAGCGACTACGAGCAGTACTTC
V: TRBV7-8
J: TRBJ2-7
size: NA
D: TRBD2

CDR3: CASSYRGTGSGNQPQHF
DNA: TGTGCCAGCAGTTACAGAGGGACAGGGAGCGGCAATCAGCCCCAGCATTTT
V: TRBV5-8
J: TRBJ1-5
size: few
D: TRBD1

CDR3: CASSQGRLAGKNEQFF
DNA: TGTGCCAGCAGCCAAGGGAGGCTAGCGGGAAAAAATGAGCAGTTCTTC
V: TRBV3-1/TRBV3-2
J: TRBJ2-1
size: few
D: TRBD2

CDR3: CASSLGTGGFEQYF
DNA: TGTGCCAGCAGCCTCGGGACAGGGGGCTTCGAGCAGTACTTC
V: TRBV27
J: TRBJ2-7
size: NA
D: TRBD1

CDR3: CASSESRSLGNTIYF
DNA: TGTGCCAGCAGTGAAAGCCGGAGCCTTGGAAACACCATATATTTT
V: TRBV2
J: TRBJ1-3
size: NA
D: NA

CDR3: CASRAGTSGLVDEQFF
DNA: TGCGCCAGCAGGGCCGGGACTAGCGGTCTGGTGGATGAGCAGTTCTTC
V: TRBV5-1
J: TRBJ2-1
size: NA
D: TRBD2

CDR3: CASSLYGLAGGSNTGELFF
DNA: TGTGCCAGCAGCCTTTACGGACTAGCGGGAGGTTCGAACACCGGGGAGCTGTTTTTT
V: TRBV7-3
J: TRBJ2-2
size: NA
D: TRBD2

CDR3: CASSRDRVIGEQFF
DNA: TGTGCCAGCAGCCGGGACAGGGTAATTGGTGAGCAGTTCTTC
V: TRBV4-2
J: TRBJ2-1
size: NA
D: TRBD1

CDR3: CASSPPGQGTDTQYF
DNA: TGTGCCAGCTCACCACCGGGGCAAGGGACAGATACGCAGTATTTT
V: TRBV18
J: TRBJ2-3
size: NA
D: NA

CDR3: CASSFSGRYTDTQYF
DNA: TGTGCCAGCAGCTTTAGCGGGAGGTACACAGATACGCAGTATTTT
V: TRBV7-8
J: TRBJ2-3
size: NA
D: TRBD2

CDR3: CASSSAGTPPGYTF
DNA: TGTGCCAGTAGTAGCGCCGGGACCCCGCCGGGCTACACCTTC
V: TRBV19
J: TRBJ1-2
size: NA
D: NA

CDR3: CASSPGQTGIGEAFF
DNA: TGTGCCAGCTCACCAGGACAGACCGGAATAGGTGAAGCTTTCTTT
V: TRBV18
J: TRBJ1-1
size: once
D: NA

CDR3: CASSYRQGTEAFF
DNA: TGTGCCAGCAGTTACCGTCAGGGGACTGAAGCTTTCTTT
V: TRBV6-5
J: TRBJ1-1
size: NA
D: NA

CDR3: CAWSLGQGNQPQHF
DNA: TGTGCCTGGAGCCTCGGACAGGGCAATCAGCCCCAGCATTTT
V: TRBV30
J: TRBJ1-5
size: NA
D: TRBD1

CDR3: CASSFRGGTEAFF
DNA: TGTGCCAGCAGTTTCAGGGGTGGCACTGAAGCTTTCTTT
V: TRBV6-2/TRBV6-3
J: TRBJ1-1
size: NA
D: NA

CDR3: CASSNLAGTGETQYF
DNA: TGTGCCAGCAGTAACCTAGCGGGAACGGGAGAGACCCAGTACTTC
V: TRBV6-4
J: TRBJ2-5
size: NA
D: TRBD2

CDR3: CASSLRPAGGPAFVSEQFF
DNA: TGTGCCAGTAGTCTGAGACCTGCGGGAGGGCCGGCTTTTGTGAGTGAGCAGTTCTTC
V: TRBV19
J: TRBJ2-1
size: NA
D: TRBD2

CDR3: CASSKGGDPVVTQYF
DNA: TGTGCCAGCAGCAAAGGGGGGGATCCAGTTGTTACGCAGTATTTT
V: TRBV11-1
J: TRBJ2-3
size: NA
D: NA

CDR3: CASSEVADTTRF
DNA: TGTGCCAGCAGTGAAGTAGCGGACACCACCCGTTTT
V: TRBV6-1
J: TRBJ1-5
size: NA
D: NA

CDR3: CASGETGSYQPQHF
DNA: TGTGCCAGCGGGGAGACAGGGTCGTACCAGCCCCAGCATTTT
V: TRBV6-5
J: TRBJ1-5
size: NA
D: TRBD1

CDR3: CASSDRGKDTQYF
DNA: TGTGCCAGCAGTGACAGGGGTAAAGATACGCAGTATTTT
V: TRBV25-1
J: TRBJ2-3
size: medium-sized
D: NA

CDR3: CATSDFRGDSYEQYF
DNA: TGTGCCACCAGCGATTTTAGGGGGGACTCCTACGAGCAGTACTTC
V: TRBV24-1
J: TRBJ2-7
size: NA
D: NA

CDR3: CASSPRVAGGSNRNEQFF
DNA: TGTGCCAGCAGCCCCCGGGTAGCGGGAGGTTCAAATAGGAATGAGCAGTTCTTC
V: TRBV9
J: TRBJ2-1
size: NA
D: TRBD2

CDR3: CASSQLAGESGYTF
DNA: TGCGCCAGCAGCCAATTGGCCGGGGAAAGCGGCTACACCTTC
V: TRBV4-3
J: TRBJ1-2
size: NA
D: NA

CDR3: CAKRDGNTIYF
DNA: TGTGCCAAGCGTGATGGAAACACCATATATTTT
V: TRBV12-3/TRBV12-4
J: TRBJ1-3
size: few
D: NA

CDR3: CASSPRGYTEAFF
DNA: TGTGCCAGCAGCCCCAGGGGCTACACTGAAGCTTTCTTT
V: TRBV5-6
J: TRBJ1-1
size: NA
D: NA

CDR3: CASSARTSGGNEQFF
DNA: TGTGCCAGCAGCGCTCGGACTAGCGGGGGCAATGAGCAGTTCTTC
V: TRBV9
J: TRBJ2-1
size: NA
D: TRBD2

CDR3: CASSRGRTQNTEAFF
DNA: TGTGCCAGCTCCCGGGGACGGACGCAGAACACTGAAGCTTTCTTT
V: TRBV18
J: TRBJ1-1
size: NA
D: NA

CDR3: CASSVDRGLNTEAFF
DNA: TGTGCCAGCAGCGTAGACAGGGGGCTGAACACTGAAGCTTTCTTT
V: TRBV7-2
J: TRBJ1-1
size: NA
D: TRBD1

CDR3: CASSLVTGGNYGYTF
DNA: TGTGCCAGCAGCTTAGTGACCGGGGGAAACTATGGCTACACCTTC
V: TRBV7-8
J: TRBJ1-2
size: few
D: NA

CDR3: CATSRDRFRSEAFF
DNA: TGTGCCACCAGCAGAGATCGATTCAGAAGTGAAGCTTTCTTT
V: TRBV15
J: TRBJ1-1
size: NA
D: NA

CDR3: CASSLWRGGGIDNEQFF
DNA: TGTGCCAGCAGCTTGTGGAGGGGAGGGGGTATAGACAATGAGCAGTTCTTC
V: TRBV5-6
J: TRBJ2-1
size: NA
D: NA

CDR3: CASSAGILNTEAFF
DNA: TGTGCCAGCAGCGCCGGGATTTTGAACACTGAAGCTTTCTTT
V: TRBV9
J: TRBJ1-1
size: NA
D: NA

CDR3: CASSLTISGGTRQETQYF
DNA: TGCGCCAGCAGCTTGACGATCTCCGGCGGGACTCGTCAAGAGACCCAGTACTTC
V: TRBV5-1
J: TRBJ2-5
size: NA
D: NA

CDR3: CASSSLAGRRETQYF
DNA: TGTGCCAGCAGCTCGCTAGCGGGAAGGCGAGAGACCCAGTACTTC
V: TRBV4-2
J: TRBJ2-5
size: NA
D: TRBD2

CDR3: CASSLVGAAGVIGETQYF
DNA: TGTGCCAGCAGCTTAGTAGGAGCGGCGGGAGTCATTGGGGAGACCCAGTACTTC
V: TRBV7-2
J: TRBJ2-5
size: NA
D: TRBD2

CDR3: CASSSGTNYEQYF
DNA: TGTGCCAGCAGCTCCGGGACGAACTACGAGCAGTACTTC
V: TRBV5-4
J: TRBJ2-7
size: NA
D: NA

CDR3: CASGTGTTGNEQYF
DNA: TGTGCCAGCGGTACCGGGACTACTGGTAACGAGCAGTACTTC
V: TRBV5-4
J: TRBJ2-7
size: NA
D: TRBD2

CDR3: CASSVDRVDEQFF
DNA: TGTGCCAGCAGCGTAGACAGGGTCGATGAGCAGTTCTTC
V: TRBV9
J: TRBJ2-1
size: NA
D: NA

CDR3: CASSLFGGRAQHF
DNA: TGTGCCAGCAGTTTATTCGGGGGCCGGGCCCAGCATTTT
V: TRBV28
J: TRBJ1-5
size: NA
D: NA

CDR3: CASSFQMLKWVNQPQHF
DNA: TGTGCCAGCAGCTTTCAGATGCTCAAATGGGTGAATCAGCCCCAGCATTTT
V: TRBV5-8
J: TRBJ1-5
size: NA
D: NA

CDR3: CASSLSRQPRTYEQYF
DNA: TGTGCCAGCAGCTTATCCCGACAGCCCCGTACCTACGAGCAGTACTTC
V: TRBV7-8
J: TRBJ2-7
size: NA
D: NA

CDR3: CASSYWGGVDNEQFF
DNA: TGTGCCAGCAGTTACTGGGGTGGTGTTGACAATGAGCAGTTCTTC
V: TRBV6-5
J: TRBJ2-1
size: NA
D: NA

CDR3: CASSPRQGASEAFF
DNA: TGTGCCAGCAGCCCCCGCCAGGGAGCCTCTGAAGCTTTCTTT
V: TRBV27
J: TRBJ1-1
size: NA
D: NA

CDR3: CASSYSAGGAHYEQYF
DNA: TGTGCCAGCAGTTACTCGGCTGGGGGAGCCCACTACGAGCAGTACTTC
V: TRBV6-5
J: TRBJ2-7
size: NA
D: NA

CDR3: CASSFIGSYNSPLHF
DNA: TGTGCCAGCAGCTTCATAGGCTCCTATAATTCACCCCTCCACTTT
V: TRBV7-8
J: TRBJ1-6
size: NA
D: NA

CDR3: CASSQGGHSNEKLFF
DNA: TGCGCCAGCAGCCAAGGGGGACATAGTAATGAAAAACTGTTTTTT
V: TRBV4-3
J: TRBJ1-4
size: NA
D: NA

CDR3: CASSESAGGDETQYF
DNA: TGTGCCAGCAGCGAGAGTGCAGGGGGCGACGAGACCCAGTACTTC
V: TRBV9
J: TRBJ2-5
size: NA
D: TRBD1

CDR3: CASSQDASGAQETQYF
DNA: TGTGCCAGCAGCCAGGACGCTAGCGGAGCCCAAGAGACCCAGTACTTC
V: TRBV11-3
J: TRBJ2-5
size: NA
D: TRBD2